This record covers a single TCR beta chain. Its antigen is unknown. This sample was taken from a study of cytomegalovirus exposure and HLA in healthy donors. The study drew the donors from its roughly 120-subject validation cohort, separate from the roughly 670-subject first cohort. Study-wide findings and caveats: Researchers counted around 160 TCR beta chains as cytomegalovirus-associated. Three CMV-associated chains proved CMV antigen-specific in vitro. TCR clusters originating in the first cohort tended to co-occur in the 110 or so validation repertoires, according to a later analysis.

Clones were sequenced by immunoSEQ multiplex PCR, and TCRdb holds only the in-frame ones, with some missing. Here the sample spans roughly 120,000 clones, approximately 90% being singletons. Germline values: CDR1 LGHNA, CDR2 YSLEER. The V segment lost 2 bases and the J segment 3 bases; nucleotides outside the gene matches: 3. This CDR3 has 14 residues. Sequenced: PBMCs. The TCR originated in a man aged 18-30 years in good health and CMV-seropositive. This chain connects TRBV4-3 to TRBJ1-1; 7 nucleotides match TRBD1. CDR3 nucleotide sequence: TGCGCCAGCAGCCAATACAGGGGAGACACTGAAGCTTTCTTT. Translated: CASSQYRGDTEAFF.